This T cell receptor (beta chain) was identified during a study of type 1 regulatory T cells. Study as a whole: This in vitro CD4 product, T-allo10, is enriched for Tr1 cells and alloantigen-specific.

This clonotype was seen at least ten times. V lost 4 bases and J lost 7, with 20 bases in between. The CDR3 covers 15 residues. Germline CDR1 is LGHDT and CDR2 is YNNKEL (reference sequence). TCRdb analysed the reads with MiXCR anew, one entry per CDR3 protein. The sample lists approximately 19,000 distinct CDR3 sequences; about 9.4% were seen once. The source material was CD4+ T cells, either the whole sample or a sorted fraction (not recorded which). This TCR was recovered from a human donor in good health. V gene TRBV3-1 combines with J gene TRBJ2-7; D may be TRBD2 (6 bases). The CDR3 here is CASSLSSGLAREQYF. CDR3 nucleotide sequence: TGTGCCAGCAGCCTATCCTCGGGACTCGCTCGGGAGCAGTACTTC.